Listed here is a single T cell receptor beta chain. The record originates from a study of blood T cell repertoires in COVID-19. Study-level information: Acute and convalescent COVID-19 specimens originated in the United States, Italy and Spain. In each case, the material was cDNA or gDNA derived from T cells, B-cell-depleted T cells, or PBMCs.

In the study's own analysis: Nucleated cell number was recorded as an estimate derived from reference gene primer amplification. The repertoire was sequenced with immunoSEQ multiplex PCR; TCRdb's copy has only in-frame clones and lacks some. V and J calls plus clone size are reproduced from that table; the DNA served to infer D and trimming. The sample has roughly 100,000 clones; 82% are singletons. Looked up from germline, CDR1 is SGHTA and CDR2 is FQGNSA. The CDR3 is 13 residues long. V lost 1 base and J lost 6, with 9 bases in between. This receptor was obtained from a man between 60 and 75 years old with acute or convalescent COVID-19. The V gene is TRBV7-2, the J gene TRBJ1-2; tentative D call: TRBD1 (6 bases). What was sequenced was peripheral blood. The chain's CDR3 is CASSLDREHGYTF. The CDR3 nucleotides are TGTGCCAGCAGCTTAGACAGGGAACATGGCTACACCTTC.